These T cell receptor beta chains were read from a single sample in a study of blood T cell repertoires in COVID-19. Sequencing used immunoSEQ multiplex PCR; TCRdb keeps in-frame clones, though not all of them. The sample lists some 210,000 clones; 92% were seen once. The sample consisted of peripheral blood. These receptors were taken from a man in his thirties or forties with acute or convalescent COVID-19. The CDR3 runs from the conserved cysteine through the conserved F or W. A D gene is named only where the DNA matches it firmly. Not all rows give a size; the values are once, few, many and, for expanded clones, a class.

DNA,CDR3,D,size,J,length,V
TGTGCCAGCAGCCAAGTCTCAACAGGGGTCACGCCAAAACTGTTTTTT,CASSQVSTGVTPKLFF,TRBD1,once,TRBJ1-4,16,TRBV4-2
TGTGCCAGCAGCCCGAGACAGGGGAAAGGAAGTAGCACTGAAGCTTTCTTT,CASSPRQGKGSSTEAFF,TRBD1,NA,TRBJ1-1,17,TRBV25-1
TGTGCCAGCAGCGCGGGCCAGGGGGAAGCTTTCTTT,CASSAGQGEAFF,NA,NA,TRBJ1-1,12,TRBV9
TGCGCCAGCAGCCTTATACCGGGGGGCTCCTACGAGCAGTACTTC,CASSLIPGGSYEQYF,TRBD2,once,TRBJ2-7,15,TRBV5-1
TGTGCCTGGAGTGAGGGGGATGGCTACACCTTC,CAWSEGDGYTF,NA,NA,TRBJ1-2,11,TRBV30
TGCGCCAGCAGCCAAGGAGTAGGGAGCTCTGGAAACACCATATATTTT,CASSQGVGSSGNTIYF,NA,NA,TRBJ1-3,16,TRBV4-1
TGTGCCAGTAGCCAGGAAAGGCAAGAGACCCAGTACTTC,CASSQERQETQYF,NA,NA,TRBJ2-5,13,TRBV19
TGTGCCAGCAGTTTAGGGACTCCCAGCTCCTACGAGCAGTACTTC,CASSLGTPSSYEQYF,NA,NA,TRBJ2-7,15,TRBV6-6
TGTGCCAGCACACTCGGGACAGGACGCAATCAGCCCCAGCATTTT,CASTLGTGRNQPQHF,TRBD1,once,TRBJ1-5,15,TRBV28
TGCGCCAGCAGCTCCGGACAGAATCCAACCTACGAGCAGTACTTC,CASSSGQNPTYEQYF,NA,NA,TRBJ2-7,15,TRBV5-1
TGTGCTAGTGGTACGATGAGGATTAGCGGGGGAGGGAAAGAGACCCAGTACTTC,CASGTMRISGGGKETQYF,TRBD2,once,TRBJ2-5,18,TRBV12-5
TGCGCCGGCAGTCTGGACAGGGATTATGGCTACACCTTC,CAGSLDRDYGYTF,TRBD1,once,TRBJ1-2,13,TRBV5-1
TGCGCCAGCAGCCTCTCGACACTTATGAACACTGAAGCTTTCTTT,CASSLSTLMNTEAFF,NA,NA,TRBJ1-1,15,TRBV5-1
TGTGCCAGCAGCGTAACTAGCGGAACCTACAATGAGCAGTTCTTC,CASSVTSGTYNEQFF,TRBD2,NA,TRBJ2-1,15,TRBV5-5
TGTGCCAGCAGCCATAGCCAACTGGATGGCGCCCAGTACTTC,CASSHSQLDGAQYF,NA,NA,TRBJ2-5,14,TRBV7-8
TGTGCCAGCAGTTCCTACAGGGGAGATACGCAGTATTTT,CASSSYRGDTQYF,TRBD1,NA,TRBJ2-3,13,TRBV28
TGCAGCGTCAAGACAGAATCCTACGAGCAGTACTTC,CSVKTESYEQYF,NA,NA,TRBJ2-7,12,TRBV29-1
TGTGCCAGCAGCTCCCGTATGCCAGGGGAGCCCAACTATGGCTACACCTTC,CASSSRMPGEPNYGYTF,NA,NA,TRBJ1-2,17,TRBV5-5
TGTGCCAGCAGCTTCTACCAGGGGTACCAAGAGACCCAGTACTTC,CASSFYQGYQETQYF,NA,NA,TRBJ2-5,15,TRBV5-6
TGTGCCAGCAGTGATAACACACAGGGGTTAGTGGAGACCCAGTACTTC,CASSDNTQGLVETQYF,TRBD1,NA,TRBJ2-5,16,TRBV25-1
TGTGCCAGCTCATCCGAAGCTGGGGGCCGGGTTGGACGTCTAGGTGAAGCTTTCTTT,CASSSEAGGRVGRLGEAFF,NA,once,TRBJ1-1,19,TRBV18
TGTGCCAGTAGCGCCCAGGGAGGGGATTTCGGAAAACTGTTTTTT,CASSAQGGDFGKLFF,NA,NA,TRBJ1-4,15,TRBV19
TGTGCCAGCAGTTCCACAGGGGGAACCAAAAACATTCAGTACTTC,CASSSTGGTKNIQYF,TRBD1,NA,TRBJ2-4,15,TRBV6-5
TGTGCCAGCAGCGGGACAGGGGGCGGATTTCAGCCCCAGCATTTT,CASSGTGGGFQPQHF,TRBD1,NA,TRBJ1-5,15,TRBV28
TGTGCCAGCAGTGAAGTGGCGGTTAGGGCCAAAAACATTCAGTACTTC,CASSEVAVRAKNIQYF,NA,NA,TRBJ2-4,16,TRBV6-1
TGCGCCAGCAGCGCGAGGACAGGGGGGCCGAACACTGAAGCTTTCTTT,CASSARTGGPNTEAFF,TRBD1,NA,TRBJ1-1,16,TRBV5-1
TGTGCCACCAGCAGATCAGTCAACAGGGTAGAGAATGAGCAGTTCTTC,CATSRSVNRVENEQFF,NA,once,TRBJ2-1,16,TRBV15
TGTGCCACCAGGCCGGGACAGGGGTTGGAGACCCAGTACTTC,CATRPGQGLETQYF,TRBD1,NA,TRBJ2-5,14,TRBV24-1
TGCGCCAGCAGTGGTGGTACAGGGGGCTCTGAAGCTTTCTTT,CASSGGTGGSEAFF,TRBD1,NA,TRBJ1-1,14,TRBV10-2
TGTGCTAGTGGTCCGGGAAATTACGGGACAGATACGCAGTATTTT,CASGPGNYGTDTQYF,NA,once,TRBJ2-3,15,TRBV12-5
TGTGCCAGCAGCTTGTACGGGACAATAAATGAGCAGTTCTTC,CASSLYGTINEQFF,NA,NA,TRBJ2-1,14,TRBV5-8
TGTGCCAGTATGGGGACAGGGTCCTACGAGCAGTACTTC,CASMGTGSYEQYF,TRBD1,NA,TRBJ2-7,13,TRBV19
TGTGCCAGCAGCTCCTCCCGGACTAGCGGGGACAAATACAATGAGCAGTTCTTC,CASSSSRTSGDKYNEQFF,TRBD2,NA,TRBJ2-1,18,TRBV7-8
TGTGCCAGCAGTCTGAACACCCCGGGACAGGACTCCGCAACTAATGAAAAACTGTTTTTT,CASSLNTPGQDSATNEKLFF,TRBD1,few,TRBJ1-4,20,TRBV6-6
TGTGCCACCAGGGTTGGTACTGAAGCTTTCTTT,CATRVGTEAFF,NA,NA,TRBJ1-1,11,TRBV19
TGTGCCAGCAGCGCGAAACCTAGGTACACCGGGGAGCTGTTTTTT,CASSAKPRYTGELFF,NA,few,TRBJ2-2,15,TRBV6-5
TGTGCCTGGAGTCGGGGACAGGTCACAGATACGCAGTATTTT,CAWSRGQVTDTQYF,TRBD1,once,TRBJ2-3,14,TRBV30
TGTGCCAGCAGTTGGACAGGGTCGGTTAGAGGCTACACCTTC,CASSWTGSVRGYTF,TRBD1,NA,TRBJ1-2,14,TRBV28
TGTGCCAGCAGCCCCAGGCGGGAGAGGGGTGAAAAACTGTTTTTT,CASSPRRERGEKLFF,NA,once,TRBJ1-4,15,TRBV11-1
TGTGCCAGCAGCAAAGTTTTTCAGTTGTCCTTC,CASSKVFQLSF,NA,few,TRBJ1-2,11,TRBV21-1
TGTGCCAGCAGCGTAGCAATGGGAGGGGGGCAAGGGCAGTTCTTC,CASSVAMGGGQGQFF,NA,NA,TRBJ2-1,15,TRBV9
TGTGCCTGGAGTATACAGGGGGCAGATGAGCAGTTCTTC,CAWSIQGADEQFF,TRBD1,NA,TRBJ2-1,13,TRBV30
TGTGCCAGCAGTCCAAGCGGGTTAAATGAGCAGTTCTTC,CASSPSGLNEQFF,NA,NA,TRBJ2-1,13,TRBV7-3
TGTGCCAGCAGGACAAGACAGGGCTTAGATCAGAAGCAGTTCTTC,CASRTRQGLDQKQFF,TRBD1,NA,TRBJ2-1,15,TRBV6-5
TGTGCCAGCAAGATACCGGGGACAGTAAGAAGCACTGAAGCTTTCTTT,CASKIPGTVRSTEAFF,TRBD1,few,TRBJ1-1,16,TRBV2
TGTGCCAGCAGCCCCCCAGCAACTAATGAAAAACTGTTTTTT,CASSPPATNEKLFF,NA,NA,TRBJ1-4,14,TRBV2
TGTGCCAGTAGTATAGCCCCGGGACTCCTAAAAGAGACCCAGTACTTC,CASSIAPGLLKETQYF,NA,NA,TRBJ2-5,16,TRBV19
TGTGCCAGCAGTGAGAGGATCCTCTACGAGCAGTACTTC,CASSERILYEQYF,NA,NA,TRBJ2-7,13,TRBV2
TGTGCCAGCAGCTTAACAGCGGGACCAGATACGCAGTATTTT,CASSLTAGPDTQYF,TRBD2,NA,TRBJ2-3,14,TRBV7-3
TGTGCCAGCAGCCTGAGGGGTAGCGGAGGAAACACCATATATTTT,CASSLRGSGGNTIYF,NA,NA,TRBJ1-3,15,TRBV13
TGTGCCAGCACAGAGACAGAGTACGAGCAGTACTTC,CASTETEYEQYF,NA,NA,TRBJ2-7,12,TRBV28
TGTGCCTGCTTCGTGACAGGGGCCGTCTACGAGCAGTACTTC,CACFVTGAVYEQYF,TRBD1,NA,TRBJ2-7,14,TRBV6-5
TGTGCCAGCAGCTTGGCAGTAGCCCCAATAGGCAACAATGAGCAGTTCTTC,CASSLAVAPIGNNEQFF,NA,NA,TRBJ2-1,17,TRBV5-4